Below, 9 T cell receptor beta chains from the same sample are listed, as sequenced in a study of blood T cell repertoires in COVID-19. Repertoires were generated with immunoSEQ multiplex PCR, while TCRdb's copy carries only in-frame clones and drops some. The sample lists roughly 150,000 clones; 81% were seen once. Material: peripheral blood. These receptors all stem from a human donor in a cohort sampled during active COVID-19.

This clone was counted a few times. The J gene is TRBJ1-2, the V gene TRBV5-4, with D perhaps TRBD1 (5 bases). This CDR3 has 13 residues. CDR1 is SGHNT, CDR2 YYREEE, per germline (reference sequence). V lost 5 bases, J lost 7 bases, and 15 bases lay in between. CDR3 region: CASRLTDIPGYTF. For the CDR3, the DNA is TGTGCCAGCAGACTGACGGACATACCTGGCTACACCTTC. Drawing the rest from reference TRBV5-4 and TRBJ1-2, the complete variable domain is ETGVTQSPTHLIKTRGQQVTLRCSSQSGHNTVSWYQQALGQGPQFIFQYYREEENGRGNFPPRFSGLQFPNYSSELNVNALELDDSALYLCASRLTDIPGYTFGSGTRLTVV.

V gene TRBV5-6 combines with J gene TRBJ1-2; D perhaps matches TRBD1 (6 bases). This CDR3 region has 15 residues. V was shortened by 1 base and J by 6 bases, with 16 bases between the two germline ends. The germline V gene has CDR1 SGHDT and CDR2 YYEEEE. The CDR3 protein is CASSLSGVRIDGYTF. For the CDR3, the DNA is TGTGCCAGCAGCTTGTCAGGGGTGAGGATAGATGGCTACACCTTC.

V usage is TRBV15 and J usage is TRBJ2-2; tentatively, D is TRBD2 (6 bases). V was trimmed by 7 bases and J by 6 bases, leaving 18 bases between them. CDR3 length equals 15 residues. CDR1 is LNHNV and CDR2 is YYDKDF in the germline V gene (reference sequence). CDR3 protein: CATNPGRGLAGELFF. The CDR3 DNA follows: TGTGCCACCAACCCTGGGCGGGGCCTGGCCGGGGAGCTGTTTTTT. Full variable domain (remainder filled in from reference TRBV15 and TRBJ2-2): DAMVIQNPRYQVTQFGKPVTLSCSQTLNHNVMYWYQQKSSQAPKLLFHYYDKDFNNEADTPDNFQSRRPNTSFCFLDIRSPGLGDTAMYLCATNPGRGLAGELFFGEGSRLTVL.

The gene calls are TRBV10-1 and TRBJ2-5; TRBD1 is a possible D gene (6 bases). CDR3 length equals 13 residues. CDR1 and CDR2 (germline): WNHNN, SYGVQD (reference sequence). V shed 4 bases and J shed 5 bases, with 11 bases lying between them. CDR3 in amino acids: CASSARGGETQYF. CDR3 bases: TGCGCCAGCAGTGCCAGGGGTGGGGAGACCCAGTACTTC.

The chain combines TRBV30 with TRBJ2-1; TRBD1 is a possible D gene (6 bases). Trimming removed 2 bases at V and 5 bases at J, with 19 bases between. The germline V gene encodes CDR1 GTSNPN and CDR2 SVGIG (reference sequence). The CDR3 is 16 amino acids. The CDR3 coding sequence is TGTGCCTGGAGTCCTATGCCAGGGGCCGCCGACAATGAGCAGTTCTTC. It yields the protein CAWSPMPGAADNEQFF.

The chain has TRBV2 and TRBJ2-7, with 9 positions matching TRBD1. Trimming took 4 bases from V and 5 from J; bases not matched to a gene: 3. Germline CDR1 reads SNHLY; CDR2 reads FYNNEI. The CDR3 runs to 13 residues. CDR3 loop: CASSADRGDEQYF. The CDR3 nucleotides read TGTGCCAGCAGTGCGGACAGGGGTGACGAGCAGTACTTC. Full variable domain (missing parts from reference TRBV2 and TRBJ2-7): EPEVTQTPSHQVTQMGQEVILRCVPISNHLYFYWYRQILGQKVEFLVSFYNNEISEKSEIFDDQFSVERPDGSNFTLKIRSTKLEDSAMYFCASSADRGDEQYFGPGTRLTVT.

The genes are TRBV9 and TRBJ1-3; D uncertain. The CDR3 runs 11 residues. V was cut by 4 bases and J by 3 bases, with 2 bases left in between. Germline CDR1 SGDLS, CDR2 YYNGEE. This CDR3 is CASSHGNTIYF. The CDR3 DNA follows: TGTGCCAGCAGCCATGGAAACACCATATATTTT.

Here the CDR3 reads CASSKEEDLRGTDTQYF. Written as DNA, the CDR3 is TGTGCCAGCAGCAAAGAGGAGGACCTCCGAGGCACAGATACGCAGTATTTT. The chain is built from TRBV21-1 and TRBJ2-3; the tabulated D call, TRBD2, remains unverified against the DNA. TRBV21-1 is a pseudogene locus. This CDR3 has 17 residues.

The V and J genes are TRBV2 and TRBJ1-6; D is ambiguous. V shed 2 bases and J shed 8 bases, with 7 bases lying between them. The CDR3 extends over 13 amino acids. The germline V gene has CDR1 SNHLY and CDR2 FYNNEI. The CDR3 coding sequence is TGTGCCAGCAGTGAATTGGGCGATTCACCCCTCCACTTT. Translating it yields CASSELGDSPLHF. Complete variable domain (other parts from reference TRBV2 and TRBJ1-6): EPEVTQTPSHQVTQMGQEVILRCVPISNHLYFYWYRQILGQKVEFLVSFYNNEISEKSEIFDDQFSVERPDGSNFTLKIRSTKLEDSAMYFCASSELGDSPLHFGNGTRLTVT.